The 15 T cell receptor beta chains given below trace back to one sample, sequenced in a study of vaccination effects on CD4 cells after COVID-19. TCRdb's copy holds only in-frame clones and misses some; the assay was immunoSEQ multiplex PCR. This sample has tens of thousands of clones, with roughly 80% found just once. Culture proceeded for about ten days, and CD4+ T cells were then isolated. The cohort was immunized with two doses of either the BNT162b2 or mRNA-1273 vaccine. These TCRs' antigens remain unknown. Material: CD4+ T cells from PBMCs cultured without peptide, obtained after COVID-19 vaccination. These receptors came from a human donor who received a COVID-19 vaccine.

The CDR3 loop is CASSLDPNYGYTF. The CDR3 region has the DNA TGTGCCAGCAGCTTGGATCCCAACTATGGCTACACCTTC. V usage is TRBV5-4 and J usage is TRBJ1-2; D is uncertain. Germline assignment: CDR1 SGHNT and CDR2 YYREEE (reference sequence). The CDR3 consists of 13 residues. Trimming removed 0 bases from V and 2 bases from J, with 5 bases in between.

This CDR3 is CASSLWLTGGGNEKLFF. CDR3 DNA: TGTGCCAGCAGCTTGTGGTTGACAGGGGGCGGAAATGAAAAACTGTTTTTT. J is TRBJ1-4 and V is TRBV5-5; TRBD1 matches 10 bases. The length of the CDR3 is 17 residues. Germline lookup yields CDR1 SGHKS and CDR2 YYEKEE (reference sequence). The V and J ends lost 1 base and 5 bases, in that order; junction bases with no gene match: 8.

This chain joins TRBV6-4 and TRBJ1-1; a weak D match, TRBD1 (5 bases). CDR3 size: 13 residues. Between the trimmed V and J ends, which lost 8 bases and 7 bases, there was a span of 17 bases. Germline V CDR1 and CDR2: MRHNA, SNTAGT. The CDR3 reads CASRRGERNEAFF. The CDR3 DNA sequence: TGTGCCAGCCGGAGAGGGGAACGGAATGAAGCTTTCTTT.

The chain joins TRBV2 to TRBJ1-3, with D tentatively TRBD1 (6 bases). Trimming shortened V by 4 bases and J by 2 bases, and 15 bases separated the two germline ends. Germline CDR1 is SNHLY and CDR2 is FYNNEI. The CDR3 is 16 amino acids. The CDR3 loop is CASSALGGIAGNTIYF. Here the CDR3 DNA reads TGTGCCAGCAGTGCCCTCGGGGGCATCGCTGGAAACACCATATATTTT.

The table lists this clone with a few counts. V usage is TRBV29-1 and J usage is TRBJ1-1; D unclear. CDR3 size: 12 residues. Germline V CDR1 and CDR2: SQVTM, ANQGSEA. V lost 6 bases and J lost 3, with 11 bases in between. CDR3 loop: CSVQERDTEAFF. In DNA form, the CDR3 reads TGCAGCGTCCAGGAGCGGGACACTGAAGCTTTCTTT.

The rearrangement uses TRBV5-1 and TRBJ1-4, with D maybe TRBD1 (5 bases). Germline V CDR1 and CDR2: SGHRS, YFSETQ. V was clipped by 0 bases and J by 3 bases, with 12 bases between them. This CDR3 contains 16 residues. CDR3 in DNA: TGCGCCAGCAGCTTGGTAACAGGAGTGGCTAATGAAAAACTGTTTTTT. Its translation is CASSLVTGVANEKLFF.

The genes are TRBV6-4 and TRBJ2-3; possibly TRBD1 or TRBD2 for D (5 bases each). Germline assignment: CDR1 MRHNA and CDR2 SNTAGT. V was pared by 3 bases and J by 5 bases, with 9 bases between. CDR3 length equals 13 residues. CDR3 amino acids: CASSEGRGDTQYF. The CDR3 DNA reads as TGTGCCAGCAGTGAGGGACGAGGAGATACGCAGTATTTT.

The CDR3 sequence is CASSEALRGRVNTIYF. The CDR3 DNA reads as TGTGCCAGCAGTGAAGCGCTTCGGGGCAGGGTGAACACCATATATTTT. The chain is built from TRBV6-1 and TRBJ1-3; maybe TRBD1 (5 bases). The germline V gene encodes CDR1 MNHNS and CDR2 SASEGT. Trimming shortened V by 0 bases and J by 7 bases, and 16 bases separated the two germline ends. The CDR3 sequence is 16 residues long.

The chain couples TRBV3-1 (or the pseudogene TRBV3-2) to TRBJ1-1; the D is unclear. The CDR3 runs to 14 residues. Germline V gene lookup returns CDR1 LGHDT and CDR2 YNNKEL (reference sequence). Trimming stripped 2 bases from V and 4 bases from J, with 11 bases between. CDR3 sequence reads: CASSQSEVFTEAFF. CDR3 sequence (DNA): TGTGCCAGCAGCCAATCTGAAGTATTCACTGAAGCTTTCTTT.

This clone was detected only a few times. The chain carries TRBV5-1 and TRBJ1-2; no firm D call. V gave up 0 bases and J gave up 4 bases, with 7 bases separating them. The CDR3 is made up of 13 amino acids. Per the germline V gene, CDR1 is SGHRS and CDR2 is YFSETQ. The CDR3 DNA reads TGCGCCAGCAGCTTGGCGTTAGGCTATGGCTACACCTTC. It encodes CASSLALGYGYTF. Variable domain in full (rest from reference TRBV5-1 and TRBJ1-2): KAGVTQTPRYLIKTRGQQVTLSCSPISGHRSVSWYQQTPGQGLQFLFEYFSETQRNKGNFPGRFSGRQFSNSRSEMNVSTLELGDSALYLCASSLALGYGYTFGSGTRLTVV.

The CDR3 spells CASRDTRINEQFF. The CDR3 nucleotides are TGTGCCAGCAGAGACACTAGAATTAATGAGCAGTTCTTC. V is TRBV6-5 and J is TRBJ2-1, with D possibly being TRBD2 (5 bases). CDR3 length: 13 amino acids. V lost 6 bases and J lost 7, with 13 bases in between. CDR1 is MNHEY and CDR2 is SVGAGI in the germline V gene.

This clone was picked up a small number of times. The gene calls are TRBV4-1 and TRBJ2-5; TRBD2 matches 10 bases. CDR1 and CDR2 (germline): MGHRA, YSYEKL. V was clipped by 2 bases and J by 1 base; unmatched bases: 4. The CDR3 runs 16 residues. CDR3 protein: CASSQSLAGAQETQYF. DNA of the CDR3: TGCGCCAGCAGCCAATCCCTAGCGGGGGCCCAAGAGACCCAGTACTTC.

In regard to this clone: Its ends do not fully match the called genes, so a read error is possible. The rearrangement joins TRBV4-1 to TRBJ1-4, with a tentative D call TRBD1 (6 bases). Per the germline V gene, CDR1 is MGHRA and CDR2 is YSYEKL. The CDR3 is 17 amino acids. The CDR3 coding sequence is TGCGCCAGCAGCCCTTACAACACAGGACAGAGGAATGAAAGACTGTTTTTT. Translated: CASSPYNTGQRNERLFF.

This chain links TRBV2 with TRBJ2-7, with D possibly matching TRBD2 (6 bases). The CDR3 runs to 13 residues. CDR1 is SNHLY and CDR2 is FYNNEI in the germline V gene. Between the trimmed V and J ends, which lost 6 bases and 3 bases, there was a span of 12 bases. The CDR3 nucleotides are TGTGCCAGCAGCCAGGGACTGAACTACGAGCAGTACGTC. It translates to CASSQGLNYEQYV.

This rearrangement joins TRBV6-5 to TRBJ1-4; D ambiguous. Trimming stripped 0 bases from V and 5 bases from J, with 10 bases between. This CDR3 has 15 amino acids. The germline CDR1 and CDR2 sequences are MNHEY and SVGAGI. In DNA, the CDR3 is TGTGCCAGCAGTTACTCTGGGATCTTAAATGAAAAACTGTTTTTT. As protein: CASSYSGILNEKLFF.